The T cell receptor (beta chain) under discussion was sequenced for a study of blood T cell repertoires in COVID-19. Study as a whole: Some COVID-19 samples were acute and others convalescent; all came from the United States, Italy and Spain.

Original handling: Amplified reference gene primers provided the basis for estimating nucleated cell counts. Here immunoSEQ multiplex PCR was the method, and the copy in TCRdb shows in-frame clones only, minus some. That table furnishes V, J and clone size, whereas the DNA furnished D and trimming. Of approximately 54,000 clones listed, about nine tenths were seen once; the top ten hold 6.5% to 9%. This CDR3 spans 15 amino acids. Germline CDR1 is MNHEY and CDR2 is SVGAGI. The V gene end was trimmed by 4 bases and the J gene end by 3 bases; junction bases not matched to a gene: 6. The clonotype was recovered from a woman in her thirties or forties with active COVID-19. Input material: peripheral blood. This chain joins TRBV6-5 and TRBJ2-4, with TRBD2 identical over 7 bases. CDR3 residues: CASSLRWGGKNIQYF. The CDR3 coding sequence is TGTGCCAGCAGTTTGAGGTGGGGGGGCAAAAACATTCAGTACTTC.